A single sample is the source of the 2 T cell receptor beta chains below, sequenced in a study of cytomegalovirus exposure and HLA in healthy donors. PCR employed 60 Vbeta and 13 Jbeta primers. Data came from immunoSEQ multiplex PCR; TCRdb stores just in-frame clones and leaves some out. The sample has around 150,000 clones, approximately 9% seen once. Material for sequencing was PBMCs. The receptors here all came from a male donor in good health and CMV-seronegative.

A few counts support this clone. CDR3 nucleotide sequence: TGTGCCAGCTCTCAGGGACAGCTCCCAAGCTACACCTTC. Residues: CASSQGQLPSYTF. The chain recombines TRBV19 with TRBJ1-2; TRBD1 matches at 7 bases. The CDR3 length is 13 residues. Germline-derived CDR1 and CDR2 are LNHDA and SQIVND (reference sequence). V lost 9 bases to trimming and J lost 9 bases; unmatched junction nucleotides: 13.

The V call is TRBV15, the J call TRBJ1-1; the D is unclear. The V and J ends lost 1 base and 5 bases respectively, with 11 bases between them. The CDR3 length is 14 residues. Germline V gives CDR1 LNHNV, CDR2 YYDKDF (reference sequence). Here the CDR3 reads CATSRAAGETEAFF. CDR3 DNA sequence: TGTGCCACCAGCAGAGCTGCGGGAGAAACTGAAGCTTTCTTT.